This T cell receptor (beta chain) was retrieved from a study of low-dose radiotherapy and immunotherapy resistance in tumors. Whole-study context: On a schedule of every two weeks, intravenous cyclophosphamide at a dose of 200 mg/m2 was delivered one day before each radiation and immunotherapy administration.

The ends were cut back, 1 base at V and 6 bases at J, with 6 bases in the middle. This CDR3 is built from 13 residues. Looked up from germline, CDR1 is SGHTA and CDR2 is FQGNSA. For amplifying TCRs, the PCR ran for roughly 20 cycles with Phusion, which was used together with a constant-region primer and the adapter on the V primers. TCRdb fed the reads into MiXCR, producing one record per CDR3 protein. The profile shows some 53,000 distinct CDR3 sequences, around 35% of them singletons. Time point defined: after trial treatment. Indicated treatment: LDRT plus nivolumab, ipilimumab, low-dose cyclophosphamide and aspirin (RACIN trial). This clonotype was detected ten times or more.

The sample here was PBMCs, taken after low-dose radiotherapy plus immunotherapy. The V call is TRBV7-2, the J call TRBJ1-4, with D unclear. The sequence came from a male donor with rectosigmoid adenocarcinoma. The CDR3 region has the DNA TGTGCCAGCAGCTTAGGTCCGGATGAAAAACTGTTTTTT. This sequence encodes CASSLGPDEKLFF.